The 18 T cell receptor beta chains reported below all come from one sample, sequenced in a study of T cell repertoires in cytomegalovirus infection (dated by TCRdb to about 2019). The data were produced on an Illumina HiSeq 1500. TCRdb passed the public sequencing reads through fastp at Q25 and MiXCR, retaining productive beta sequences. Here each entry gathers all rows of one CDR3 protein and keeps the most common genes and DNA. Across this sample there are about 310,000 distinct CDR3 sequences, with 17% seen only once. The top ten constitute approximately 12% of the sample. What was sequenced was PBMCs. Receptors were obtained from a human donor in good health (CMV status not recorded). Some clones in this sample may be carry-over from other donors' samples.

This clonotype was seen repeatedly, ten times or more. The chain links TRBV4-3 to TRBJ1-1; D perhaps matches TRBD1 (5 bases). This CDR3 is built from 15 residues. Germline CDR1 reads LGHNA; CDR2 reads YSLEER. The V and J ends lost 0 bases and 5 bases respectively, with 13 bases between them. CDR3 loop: CASSQDWRGGTEAFF. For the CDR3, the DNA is TGCGCCAGCAGCCAAGATTGGAGGGGTGGGACTGAAGCTTTCTTT.

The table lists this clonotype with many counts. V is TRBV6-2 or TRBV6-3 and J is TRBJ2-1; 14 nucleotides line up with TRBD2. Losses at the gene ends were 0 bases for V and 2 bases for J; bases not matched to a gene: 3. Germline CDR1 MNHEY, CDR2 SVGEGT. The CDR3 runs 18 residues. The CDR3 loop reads CASSYSGTSGSAYNEQFF. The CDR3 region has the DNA TGTGCCAGCAGTTACTCCGGGACTAGCGGGAGTGCCTACAATGAGCAGTTCTTC.

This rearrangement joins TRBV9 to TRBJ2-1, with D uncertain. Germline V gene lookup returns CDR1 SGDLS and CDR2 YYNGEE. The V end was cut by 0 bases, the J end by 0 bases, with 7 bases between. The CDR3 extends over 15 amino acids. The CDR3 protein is CASSVDPNSYNEQFF. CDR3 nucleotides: TGTGCCAGCAGCGTAGACCCGAACTCCTACAATGAGCAGTTCTTC.

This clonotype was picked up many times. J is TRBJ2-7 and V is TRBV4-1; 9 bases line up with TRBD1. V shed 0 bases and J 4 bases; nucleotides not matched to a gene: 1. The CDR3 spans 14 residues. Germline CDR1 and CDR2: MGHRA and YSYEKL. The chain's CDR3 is CASSQEGTGYEQYF. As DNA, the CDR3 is TGCGCCAGCAGCCAAGAAGGGACAGGGTACGAGCAGTACTTC.

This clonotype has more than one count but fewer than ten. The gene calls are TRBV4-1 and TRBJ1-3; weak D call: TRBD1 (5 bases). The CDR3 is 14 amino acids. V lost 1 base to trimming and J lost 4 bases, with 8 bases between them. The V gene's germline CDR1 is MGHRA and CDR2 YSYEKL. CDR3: CASSQGQIGNTIYF. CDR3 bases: TGCGCCAGCAGCCAAGGACAGATAGGAAACACCATATATTTT.

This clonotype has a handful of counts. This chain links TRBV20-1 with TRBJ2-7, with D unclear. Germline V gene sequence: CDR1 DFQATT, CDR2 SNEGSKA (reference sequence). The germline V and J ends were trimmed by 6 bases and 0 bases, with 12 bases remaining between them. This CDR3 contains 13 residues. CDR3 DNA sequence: TGCAGTGCCTATGATCCGAGCTCCTACGAGCAGTACTTC. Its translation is CSAYDPSSYEQYF.

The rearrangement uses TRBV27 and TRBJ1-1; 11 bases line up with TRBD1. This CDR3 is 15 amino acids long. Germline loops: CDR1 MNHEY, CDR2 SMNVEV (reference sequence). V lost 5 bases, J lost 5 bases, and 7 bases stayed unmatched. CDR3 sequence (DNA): TGTGCCAGCAGTCCCGGGGACAGGGGGTCTACTGAAGCTTTCTTT. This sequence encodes CASSPGDRGSTEAFF.

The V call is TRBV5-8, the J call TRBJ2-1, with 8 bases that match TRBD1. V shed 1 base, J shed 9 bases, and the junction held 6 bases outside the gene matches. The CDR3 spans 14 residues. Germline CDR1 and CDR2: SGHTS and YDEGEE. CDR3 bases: TGTGCCAGCAGCTTGCTCCCAGGGGGCAGTGAGCAGTTCTTC. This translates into CASSLLPGGSEQFF.

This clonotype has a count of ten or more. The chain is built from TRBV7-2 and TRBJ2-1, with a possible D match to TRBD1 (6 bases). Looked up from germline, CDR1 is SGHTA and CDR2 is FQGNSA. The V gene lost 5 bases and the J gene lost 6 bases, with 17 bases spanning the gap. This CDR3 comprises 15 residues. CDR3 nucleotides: TGTGCCAGCAGCCGTCATGCCCGAGGGGGCAATGAGCAGTTCTTC. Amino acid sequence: CASSRHARGGNEQFF. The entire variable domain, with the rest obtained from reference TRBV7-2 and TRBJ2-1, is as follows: GAGVSQSPSNKVTEKGKDVELRCDPISGHTALYWYRQSLGQGLEFLIYFQGNSAPDKSGLPSDRFSAERTGGSVSTLTIQRTQQEDSAVYLCASSRHARGGNEQFFGPGTRLTVL.

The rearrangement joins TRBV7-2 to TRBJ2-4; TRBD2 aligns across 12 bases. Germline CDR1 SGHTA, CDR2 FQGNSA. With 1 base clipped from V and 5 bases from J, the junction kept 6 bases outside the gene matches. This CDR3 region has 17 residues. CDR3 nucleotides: TGTGCCAGCAGCTTAGTCCCGACTAGCGGGGGACAAAACATTCAGTACTTC. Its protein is CASSLVPTSGGQNIQYF. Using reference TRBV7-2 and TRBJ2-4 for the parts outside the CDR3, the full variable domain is GAGVSQSPSNKVTEKGKDVELRCDPISGHTALYWYRQSLGQGLEFLIYFQGNSAPDKSGLPSDRFSAERTGGSVSTLTIQRTQQEDSAVYLCASSLVPTSGGQNIQYFGAGTRLSVL.

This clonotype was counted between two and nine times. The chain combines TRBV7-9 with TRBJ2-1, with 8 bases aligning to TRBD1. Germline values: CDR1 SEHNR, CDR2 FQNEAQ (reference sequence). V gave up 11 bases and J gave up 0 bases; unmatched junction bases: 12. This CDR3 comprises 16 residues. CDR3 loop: CAGTEGTGLSYNEQFF. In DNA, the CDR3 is TGTGCCGGAACGGAGGGGACAGGTCTCTCCTACAATGAGCAGTTCTTC.

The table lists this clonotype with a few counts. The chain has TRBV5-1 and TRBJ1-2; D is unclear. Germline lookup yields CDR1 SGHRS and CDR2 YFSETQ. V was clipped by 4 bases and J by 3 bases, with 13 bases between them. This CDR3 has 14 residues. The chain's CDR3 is CASSRRPPDYGYTF. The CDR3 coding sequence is TGCGCCAGCAGCCGACGGCCGCCGGACTATGGCTACACCTTC.

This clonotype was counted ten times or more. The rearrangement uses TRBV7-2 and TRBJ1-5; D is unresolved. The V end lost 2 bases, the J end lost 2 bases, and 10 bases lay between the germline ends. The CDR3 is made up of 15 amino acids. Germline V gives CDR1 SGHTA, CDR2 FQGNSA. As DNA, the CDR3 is TGTGCCAGCAGCTTATACTCGGGAGGCAATCAGCCCCAGCATTTT. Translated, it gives CASSLYSGGNQPQHF.

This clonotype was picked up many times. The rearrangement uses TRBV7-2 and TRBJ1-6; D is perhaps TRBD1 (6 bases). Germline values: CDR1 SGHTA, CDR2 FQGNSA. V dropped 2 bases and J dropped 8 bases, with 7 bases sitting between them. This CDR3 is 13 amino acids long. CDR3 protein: CASSLSGDSPLHF. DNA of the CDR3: TGTGCCAGCAGCTTATCAGGGGATTCACCCCTCCACTTT.

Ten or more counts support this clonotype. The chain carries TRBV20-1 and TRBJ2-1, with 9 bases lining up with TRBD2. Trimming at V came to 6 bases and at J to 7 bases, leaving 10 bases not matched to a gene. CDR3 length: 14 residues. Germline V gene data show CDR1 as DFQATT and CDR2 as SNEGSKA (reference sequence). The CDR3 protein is CSAPQAGGGNEQFF. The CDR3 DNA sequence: TGCAGTGCCCCCCAGGCGGGGGGGGGTAATGAGCAGTTCTTC.

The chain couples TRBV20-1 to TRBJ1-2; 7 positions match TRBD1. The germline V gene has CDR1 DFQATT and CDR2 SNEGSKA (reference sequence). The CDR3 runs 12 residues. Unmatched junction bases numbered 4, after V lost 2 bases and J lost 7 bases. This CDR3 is CSARRGRAGYTF. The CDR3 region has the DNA TGCAGTGCTAGAAGGGGGCGCGCTGGCTACACCTTC.

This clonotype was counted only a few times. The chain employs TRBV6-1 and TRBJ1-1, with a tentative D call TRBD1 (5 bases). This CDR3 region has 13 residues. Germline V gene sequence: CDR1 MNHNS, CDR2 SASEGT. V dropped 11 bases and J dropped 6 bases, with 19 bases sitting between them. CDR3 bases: TGTGCCGGAGGGGTGACAGCATTTTCTGAAGCTTTCTTT. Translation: CAGGVTAFSEAFF.

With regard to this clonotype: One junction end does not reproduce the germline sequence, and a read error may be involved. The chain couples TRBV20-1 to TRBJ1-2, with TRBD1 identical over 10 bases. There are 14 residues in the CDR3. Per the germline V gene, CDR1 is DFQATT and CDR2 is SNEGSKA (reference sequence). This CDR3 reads CSAREPGTGVGYTF. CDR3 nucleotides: TGCAGTGCTCGAGAGCCCGGGACAGGGGTGGGCTACACCTTC.